This T cell receptor (beta chain) was observed in a study of cytomegalovirus exposure and HLA in healthy donors. Study-wide findings and caveats: A cluster of highly shared sequence variants was likely a sequencing artifact. Later examination showed HLA-associated TCR beta chains had greater clonal expansion than equally common others.

The PCR had 60 Vbeta and 13 Jbeta primers. The assay was immunoSEQ multiplex PCR, and TCRdb's table has in-frame clones only and misses some. The table includes about 34,000 clones, approximately 79% detected once. For this clone: The antigen remains unidentified.

This CDR3 spans 14 amino acids. Germline V gene sequence: CDR1 SGHRS, CDR2 YFSETQ. Trimming removed 0 bases from V and 2 bases from J; junction bases left unmatched: 1. J is TRBJ2-5 and V is TRBV5-1; TRBD2 aligns across 7 bases. The sample consisted of PBMCs. This clonotype was obtained from a woman between 18 and 29 years old in good health and CMV-seropositive. CDR3 DNA sequence: TGCGCCAGCAGCTTGGGGGGACTACAAGAGACCCAGTACTTC. It encodes CASSLGGLQETQYF. Filled out from reference TRBV5-1 and TRBJ2-5, the complete variable domain reads KAGVTQTPRYLIKTRGQQVTLSCSPISGHRSVSWYQQTPGQGLQFLFEYFSETQRNKGNFPGRFSGRQFSNSRSEMNVSTLELGDSALYLCASSLGGLQETQYFGPGTRLLVL.